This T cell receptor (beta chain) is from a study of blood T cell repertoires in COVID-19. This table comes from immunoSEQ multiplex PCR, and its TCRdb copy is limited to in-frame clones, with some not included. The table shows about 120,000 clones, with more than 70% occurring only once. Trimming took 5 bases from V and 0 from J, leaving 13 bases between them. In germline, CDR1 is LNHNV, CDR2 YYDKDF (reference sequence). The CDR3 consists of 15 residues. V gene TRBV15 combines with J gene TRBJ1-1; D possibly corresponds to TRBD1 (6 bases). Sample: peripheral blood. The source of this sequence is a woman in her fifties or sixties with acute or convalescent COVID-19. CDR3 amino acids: CATSRTAPMNTEAFF. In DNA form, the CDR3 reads TGTGCCACCAGCCGGACAGCCCCTATGAACACTGAAGCTTTCTTT.